These 2 T cell receptor beta chains came from one sample sequenced in a study of identical twins. TCRdb re-called the 5' RACE reads through MiXCR, storing one row per CDR3 protein. The table lists 400,000 to 550,000 distinct CDR3 sequences, around an eighth of them singletons. This same sample was also part of a study on yellow fever vaccine responses in identical twins.

Sequenced input: CD4+ T cells sorted from blood. The receptor set was obtained from a woman under 30 in good health.

V gene TRBV7-8 combines with J gene TRBJ2-5; possible D gene TRBD2, 6 bases. CDR3 length: 15 amino acids. The V end lost 0 bases, the J end lost 0 bases, and 8 bases lay between the germline ends. Germline V lookup: CDR1 SGHVS, CDR2 FQNEAQ. CDR3 protein: CASSLAGGNQETQYF. As DNA, the CDR3 is TGTGCCAGCAGCTTAGCCGGGGGAAACCAAGAGACCCAGTACTTC.

The rearrangement uses TRBV20-1 and TRBJ2-5, with D hard to call. This CDR3 region has 15 residues. The ends were cut back, 0 bases at V and 0 bases at J, with 11 bases in the middle. CDR1 is DFQATT, CDR2 SNEGSKA, per germline (reference sequence). The CDR3 sequence: CSARDLAADQETQYF. The CDR3 nucleotides are TGCAGTGCTAGAGATTTGGCGGCAGACCAAGAGACCCAGTACTTC.